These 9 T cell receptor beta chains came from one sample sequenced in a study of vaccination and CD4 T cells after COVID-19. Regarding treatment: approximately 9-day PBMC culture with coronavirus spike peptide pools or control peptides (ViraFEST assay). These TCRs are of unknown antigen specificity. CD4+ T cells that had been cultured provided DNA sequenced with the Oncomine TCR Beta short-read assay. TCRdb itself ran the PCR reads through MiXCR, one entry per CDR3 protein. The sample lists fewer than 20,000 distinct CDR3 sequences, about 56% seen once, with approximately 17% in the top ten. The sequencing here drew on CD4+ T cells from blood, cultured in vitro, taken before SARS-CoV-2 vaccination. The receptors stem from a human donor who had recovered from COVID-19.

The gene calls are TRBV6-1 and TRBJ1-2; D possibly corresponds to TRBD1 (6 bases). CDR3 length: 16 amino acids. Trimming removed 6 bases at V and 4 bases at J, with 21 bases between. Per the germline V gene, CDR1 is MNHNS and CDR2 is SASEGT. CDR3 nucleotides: TGTGCCAGCAGCCACCAGAACAGGGTTTTGGGCTATGGCTACACCTTC. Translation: CASSHQNRVLGYGYTF.

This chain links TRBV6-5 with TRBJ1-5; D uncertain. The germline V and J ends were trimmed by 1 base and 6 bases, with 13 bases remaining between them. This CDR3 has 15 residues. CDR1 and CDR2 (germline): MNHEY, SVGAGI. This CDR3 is CASSYYTQGGQPQHF. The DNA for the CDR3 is TGTGCCAGCAGTTACTACACCCAAGGCGGTCAGCCCCAGCATTTT.

CDR3 region: CSARDRGGSSPLHF. The CDR3 DNA is TGCAGTGCTAGAGATCGCGGGGGGAGCTCACCCCTCCACTTT. This chain connects TRBV20-1 to TRBJ1-6; D is perhaps TRBD1 (5 bases). CDR1 and CDR2 from the germline V gene are DFQATT and SNEGSKA (reference sequence). V was cut by 0 bases and J by 10 bases, with 13 bases left in between. CDR3 length: 14 residues.

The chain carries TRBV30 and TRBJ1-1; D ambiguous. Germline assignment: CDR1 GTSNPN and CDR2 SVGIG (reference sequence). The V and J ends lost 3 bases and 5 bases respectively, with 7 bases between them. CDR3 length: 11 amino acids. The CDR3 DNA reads TGTGCCTGGAGAGAGCGGACTGAAGCTTTCTTT. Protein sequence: CAWRERTEAFF.

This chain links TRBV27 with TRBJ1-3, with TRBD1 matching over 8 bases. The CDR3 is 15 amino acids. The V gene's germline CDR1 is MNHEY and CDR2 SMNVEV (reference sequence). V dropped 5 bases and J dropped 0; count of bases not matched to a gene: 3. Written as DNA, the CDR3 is TGTGCCAGCAGTGGAACAGGGGGCTCTGGAAACACCATATATTTT. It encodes CASSGTGGSGNTIYF.

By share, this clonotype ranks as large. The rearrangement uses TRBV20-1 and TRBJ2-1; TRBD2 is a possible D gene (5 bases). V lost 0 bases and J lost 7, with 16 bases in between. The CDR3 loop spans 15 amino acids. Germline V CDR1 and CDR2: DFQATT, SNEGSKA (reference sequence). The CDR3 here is CSARDPTTGYNEQFF. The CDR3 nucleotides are TGCAGTGCTAGAGATCCAACAACGGGGTATAATGAGCAGTTCTTC.

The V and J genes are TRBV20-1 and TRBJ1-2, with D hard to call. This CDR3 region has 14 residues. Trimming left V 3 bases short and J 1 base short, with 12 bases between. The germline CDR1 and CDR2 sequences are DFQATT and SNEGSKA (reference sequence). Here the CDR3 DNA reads TGCAGTGCTAGCAGGTTCGACTATAACTATGGCTACACCTTC. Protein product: CSASRFDYNYGYTF.

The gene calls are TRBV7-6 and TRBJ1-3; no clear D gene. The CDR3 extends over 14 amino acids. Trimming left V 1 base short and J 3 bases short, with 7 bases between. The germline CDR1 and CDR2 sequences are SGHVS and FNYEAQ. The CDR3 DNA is TGTGCCAGCAGCTTAGGACGGATTGGAAACACCATATATTTT. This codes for CASSLGRIGNTIYF.

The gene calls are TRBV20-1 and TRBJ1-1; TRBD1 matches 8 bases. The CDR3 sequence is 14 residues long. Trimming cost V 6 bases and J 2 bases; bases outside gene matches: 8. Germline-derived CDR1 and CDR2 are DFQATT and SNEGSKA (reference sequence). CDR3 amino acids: CSAARGQGNTEAFF. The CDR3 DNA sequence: TGCAGTGCGGCCAGAGGACAGGGTAACACTGAAGCTTTCTTT.